This T cell receptor (beta chain) was observed in a study of graft-versus-host responses after intestinal transplantation. Across the study: Recipients were given multivisceral, liver-intestinal, or isolated intestinal transplants. All recipients were given anti-thymocyte globulin induction, and tacrolimus and steroids were then administered for roughly three years.

General study results and limits: HvG clone declines early post-transplant were associated with peak circulating GvH levels. Recipient marrow showed GvH clones, some seen first in ileum or blood.

This table comes from immunoSEQ multiplex PCR, and its TCRdb copy is limited to in-frame clones, with some not included. The sample records tens of thousands of clones, less than 85% being singletons. With 7 bases removed from V and 10 bases from J, the gap between germline ends came to 17 bases. This CDR3 spans 14 amino acids. CDR1 LNHDA and CDR2 SQIVND come from the germline V gene (reference sequence). Details on this clone: Its specificity is not known.

The TCR sequence derives from a human donor who was the organ donor for an intestinal transplant. The input for sequencing was unstimulated CD4+ T cells sorted from spleen or lymph node cells, taken before transplant. The chain employs TRBV19 and TRBJ1-6; D unclear. The CDR3 region is CASTLLIPGSPLHF. The CDR3 coding sequence is TGTGCCAGTACCTTACTCATTCCCGGGTCACCCCTCCACTTT.